The following is a T cell receptor beta chain sequence with its context. The sample originates from a study of blood T cell repertoires in COVID-19. Across the study: Italy, Spain and the United States were the sources of the convalescent and acute COVID-19 samples. Sources were T cells, B-cell-depleted T cells, or PBMCs; the material itself was cDNA or gDNA.

Data came from immunoSEQ multiplex PCR; TCRdb stores just in-frame clones and leaves some out. This table holds roughly 100,000 clones, about 82% found once. Germline V gene sequence: CDR1 SGHAT, CDR2 FQNNGV. The CDR3 totals 15 residues. Trimming took 6 bases from V and 5 from J, leaving 16 bases between them. This TCR was sampled from a man at least 80 years old with COVID-19, enrolled during active disease. Material: peripheral blood. The gene calls are TRBV11-2 and TRBJ1-4; the D gene is possibly TRBD1 (6 bases). CDR3 bases: TGTGCCAGCAGTCAGTTTAACAGGGCGAATGAAAAACTGTTTTTT. It specifies CASSQFNRANEKLFF.